The sequence of this TCR beta chain was determined in a study of naive and memory T cell subsets. General study results and limits: Naive and memory subsets had different power law exponents for TCR abundance. In CD4 and CD8 cells, diversity dropped from naive through EMRA.

CDR3 length: 13 amino acids. Germline V gene sequence: CDR1 MNHEY, CDR2 SVGAGI. Trimming took off 8 bases at V and 5 bases at J, with 15 bases between the two ends. This clonotype has ten or more counts. Its target is unknown. Cells stained for CD3, CD4, CD8, CD45RA and CD27 were sorted into four subsets. The beta constant-region primer was an equimolar mix of two oligonucleotides covering TRBC1 and TRBC2. The ligated cDNA underwent four PCR rounds using SP2 and nested alpha and beta constant-region primers. A 12-nucleotide UMI and the SP2 primer were added to the cDNA 3' end by oligonucleotide ligation. One entry per CDR3 protein results from TCRdb running MiXCR on the UMI-ligation and nested PCR reads. This table holds tens of thousands of distinct CDR3 sequences, about 8.2% found once.

Source material: naive CD8+ T cells from blood. The J gene is TRBJ1-1, the V gene TRBV6-5, with no clear D. This receptor was obtained from a human donor in good health. The CDR3 reads CASSIGRITEAFF. CDR3 in DNA: TGTGCCAGCTCTATAGGGCGAATTACTGAAGCTTTCTTT.